These 15 T cell receptor beta chains originate from one sample sequenced in a study of T cells in Graves' hyperthyroidism and ophthalmopathy. Amplification of TCR beta CDR3 regions used RNA as the template. Using the HTBI primer set, a first-round RT-PCR was run on the TCR CDR3. Each CDR3 protein gets one entry after TCRdb re-called the multiplex PCR reads with MiXCR. The sample carries a few hundred thousand distinct CDR3 sequences, 46% recorded once. The sample was peripheral blood or thyroid tissue (not recorded which). Receptors originate from a woman under 30 with Graves' hyperthyroidism.

In the case of this clonotype: A much larger clone lies one base from this, so it may be a read error. The J gene is TRBJ2-2, the V gene TRBV19, with D possibly being TRBD2 (6 bases). Germline loops: CDR1 LNHDA, CDR2 SQIVND (reference sequence). This CDR3 contains 15 residues. DNA for the CDR3: TGTGCCAGTAGTATTCGGCAGGAGGGCACCGGGGAGCTGCTTTTT. Translated: CASSIRQEGTGELLF.

In its sample, this clonotype was seen many times. This chain uses TRBV30 with TRBJ1-2; no definite D call. V lost 1 base and J 4 bases, leaving 7 bases between the germline ends. CDR1 is GTSNPN, CDR2 SVGIG, per germline (reference sequence). This CDR3 spans 12 amino acids. The CDR3, as DNA: TGTGCCTGGAGTGGAGTGTTCTATGGCTACACCTTC. Amino acids: CAWSGVFYGYTF.

This clonotype was seen at least ten times. This chain links TRBV20-1 with TRBJ1-6, with unresolved D. This CDR3 has 12 amino acids. Trimming removed 5 bases from V and 11 bases from J, with 13 bases in between. Germline CDR1 and CDR2: DFQATT and SNEGSKA (reference sequence). CDR3 sequence reads: CSASRLTTPLHF. CDR3 nucleotides: TGCAGTGCTTCGAGGTTGACGACACCCCTCCACTTT.

This clonotype is a singleton in its sample. The genes are TRBV7-2 and TRBJ2-5; 12 bases line up with TRBD2. The CDR3 is 17 amino acids. Germline V lookup: CDR1 SGHTA, CDR2 FQGNSA. J was trimmed by 3 bases and V by 5 bases; bases with no gene match: 10. DNA for the CDR3: TGTGCCAGCAGCGCCTCACGGACTAGCGGGACTGAAGAGACCCAGTACTTC. It yields the protein CASSASRTSGTEETQYF. Using reference TRBV7-2 and TRBJ2-5 for the parts outside the CDR3, the full variable domain is GAGVSQSPSNKVTEKGKDVELRCDPISGHTALYWYRQSLGQGLEFLIYFQGNSAPDKSGLPSDRFSAERTGGSVSTLTIQRTQQEDSAVYLCASSASRTSGTEETQYFGPGTRLLVL.

The chain joins TRBV2 to TRBJ1-2; weak D call: TRBD1 (5 bases). Trimming shortened V by 8 bases and J by 2 bases, and 9 bases separated the two germline ends. There are 12 residues in the CDR3. In germline, CDR1 is SNHLY, CDR2 FYNNEI. The CDR3 sequence is CASLEGNYGYTF. Here the CDR3 DNA reads TGTGCCAGCTTGGAGGGGAACTATGGCTACACCTTC.

This clonotype was recorded many times. V and J are TRBV15 and TRBJ2-5; D not certain. The CDR3 is 16 amino acids. Germline loops: CDR1 LNHNV, CDR2 YYDKDF (reference sequence). V lost 5 bases and J lost 5, with 21 bases in between. For the CDR3, the DNA is TGTGCCACCAGCCGAGGAGTAAACGGCGGTCAGGAGACCCAGTACTTC. Amino acid sequence: CATSRGVNGGQETQYF.

This chain uses TRBV7-8 with TRBJ2-5; 12 nucleotides match TRBD2. The CDR3 is 16 amino acids. The J segment lost 4 bases and the V segment lost 5 bases, leaving 8 bases of the junction unmatched. Per the germline V gene, CDR1 is SGHVS and CDR2 is FQNEAQ. The CDR3 spells CASSKLPGLAGETQYF. CDR3 bases: TGTGCCAGCAGCAAGCTACCGGGACTAGCGGGAGAGACCCAGTACTTC.

This chain connects TRBV7-9 to TRBJ1-2; possible D gene TRBD1, 5 bases. Germline V gene data show CDR1 as SEHNR and CDR2 as FQNEAQ (reference sequence). The CDR3 is 14 amino acids. V gave up 5 bases and J gave up 3 bases, with 13 bases separating them. DNA of the CDR3: TGTGCCAGCAGCCCTGTCGTAGGGGACTATGGCTACACCTTC. Its translation is CASSPVVGDYGYTF.

This clonotype was observed a handful of times. This chain's CDR3 is CASSSPPGSNEQFF. CDR3 nucleotide sequence: TGTGCCAGCAGTTCCCCTCCCGGATCCAATGAGCAGTTCTTC. The rearrangement uses TRBV12-3 or TRBV12-4 and TRBJ2-1, with D uncertain. The germline V and J ends were trimmed by 4 bases and 6 bases, with 13 bases remaining between them. The CDR3 sequence is 14 residues long.

The V and J genes are TRBV7-2 and TRBJ2-5, with 9 bases fitting TRBD1. The CDR3 contains 14 residues. The V segment lost 2 bases and the J segment 5 bases; nucleotides outside the gene matches: 3. The germline V gene encodes CDR1 SGHTA and CDR2 FQGNSA. CDR3 residues: CASSLWTGVETQYF. The CDR3 DNA follows: TGTGCCAGCAGCTTATGGACAGGGGTCGAGACCCAGTACTTC.

A few counts support this clonotype. V and J are TRBV6-6 and TRBJ2-2; D remains unclear. V was cut by 2 bases and J by 8 bases, with 6 bases left in between. This CDR3 region has 12 residues. Germline V CDR1 and CDR2: MNHNY, SVGAGI (reference sequence). The CDR3 protein is CASSYGEGELFF. The CDR3 DNA is TGTGCCAGCAGTTACGGGGAAGGGGAGCTGTTTTTT.

The V and J genes are TRBV29-1 and TRBJ1-1, with TRBD1 as a possible D gene (6 bases). The germline CDR1 and CDR2 sequences are SQVTM and ANQGSEA. CDR3 size: 13 residues. Trimming left V 8 bases short and J 0 bases short, with 13 bases between. The CDR3 region is CSLATGLNTEAFF. The CDR3 DNA reads as TGCAGCTTAGCCACAGGGCTGAACACTGAAGCTTTCTTT.

For this clonotype: One junction end does not reproduce the germline sequence, and a read error may be involved. This rearrangement joins TRBV11-2 to TRBJ2-5, with 14 bases lining up with TRBD2. The germline V gene has CDR1 SGHAT and CDR2 FQNNGV. The CDR3 runs to 16 residues. CDR3 DNA: TGTGCCAGCAGCTCGAGACTAGCGGGAGGGCAAGAGGCCCAGTACTTC. It translates to CASSSRLAGGQEAQYF.

The CDR3 DNA follows: TGTGCCAGCACCCTTGGGACAGGGAGTGAAGCTTTCTTT. It is translated as CASTLGTGSEAFF. The chain employs TRBV12-5 and TRBJ1-1, with 9 bases identical to TRBD1. The CDR3 runs to 13 residues. Germline V gene lookup returns CDR1 LGHNT and CDR2 FRNRAP.

About this clonotype itself: An end of the junction does not agree with germline; a read error may underlie this. This rearrangement joins TRBV5-8 to TRBJ2-7, with unresolved D. The CDR3 totals 15 residues. Germline CDR1 and CDR2: SGHTS and YDEGEE. This CDR3 reads CASSFDFSGAYEQHF. DNA for the CDR3: TGTGCCAGCAGCTTTGACTTCTCGGGTGCCTACGAGCAGCACTTC.